These T cell receptor beta chains were read from a single sample in a study of regulatory T cells in long-lasting Graves disease. TCRdb independently ran MiXCR on the multiplex PCR reads; one entry per CDR3 protein. The top ten hold about 6.6% of the sample, which has some 470,000 distinct CDR3 sequences, roughly 21% seen once. The sample here was peripheral blood mononuclear cells (PBMCs), taken when the disease was refractory, from a patient treated with antithyroid drugs. These TCRs come from a female donor with Graves disease. Each CDR3 is given with its conserved first and last residue. The D gene is left open where the match is weak. Clone size is stated in some rows and not others, as once, few, many or a class when expanded.

>TRBV2|TRBJ1-2|many|NA
TGTGCCAGCAGTGAAGCGCTCCCGGATGGCTACACCTTC
CASSEALPDGYTF
>TRBV6-2/TRBV6-3|TRBJ1-4|many|TRBD1
TGTGCCAGCAGCTACCACACAACAGGGGGAACAACTTGGGGAAAACTGTTTTTT
CASSYHTTGGTTWGKLFF
>TRBV6-2/TRBV6-3|TRBJ2-3|NA|TRBD1
TGTGCCAGCAGACCGGGACAGGGGAAGGGAGATACGCAGTATTTT
CASRPGQGKGDTQYF
>TRBV28|TRBJ2-7|NA|NA
TGTGCCAGCAGTTCTCCCTGGGGCGACGGTCGTAGCTCCTACGAGCAGTACTTC
CASSSPWGDGRSSYEQYF
>TRBV6-1|TRBJ1-1|many|TRBD1
TGTGCCAGCATGAGGTTACCGGAGGGGGCGTACACTGAAGCTTTCTTT
CASMRLPEGAYTEAFF
>TRBV12-3/TRBV12-4|TRBJ1-6|NA|TRBD1
TGTGCCAGCAGACGGGACAGGCATTCTAGGTCCTATAATTCACCCCTCCACTTT
CASRRDRHSRSYNSPLHF
>TRBV5-6|TRBJ1-1|NA|NA
TGTGCCAGCAGCTTATATAGCCCGACGGGCAAAGCTTTCTTT
CASSLYSPTGKAFF
>TRBV28|TRBJ2-3|NA|NA
TGTGCCAGCAGACCACCGTGGGGAAGCACAGATACGCAGTATTTT
CASRPPWGSTDTQYF
>TRBV6-2/TRBV6-3|TRBJ2-6|few|TRBD2
TGTGCCAGCACTGAGCTCCGGGTGGGAGGGAAAGGGGCCAACGTCCTGACTTTC
CASTELRVGGKGANVLTF
>TRBV27|TRBJ1-4|NA|NA
TGTGCCAGCAGTTTAATCCCGGCCGGGGATAATGAAAAACTGTTTTTT
CASSLIPAGDNEKLFF
>TRBV19|TRBJ1-2|NA|NA
TGTGCCAGTAGTCCTTCTCCGCCTTACTATGGCTACACCTTC
CASSPSPPYYGYTF
>TRBV10-1|TRBJ2-3|NA|NA
TGCGCCAGCAGTGAAGATGCACCCACAGCTACGCAGTGTTTT
CASSEDAPTATQCF
>TRBV27|TRBJ2-2|once|NA
TGTGCCAGCAGTTTAGCAGGGGCGCGAGGCACCGGGGAGCTGTTTTTT
CASSLAGARGTGELFF
>TRBV19|TRBJ1-5|NA|NA
TGTGCCAGTAGTACACTCACAGGGCCCAATCAGCCCCAGCATTTT
CASSTLTGPNQPQHF
>TRBV27|TRBJ2-2|NA|TRBD1
TGTGCCAGCAGTTTACATAGGACAGGGGGCTACACCGGGGAGCTGTTTTTT
CASSLHRTGGYTGELFF
>TRBV20-1|TRBJ2-3|NA|TRBD2
TGCAGTGCTGCTACTAGCGGGAGTTACGCAGATACGCAGTATTTT
CSAATSGSYADTQYF
>TRBV28|TRBJ2-7|many|NA
TGTGCCAGCACCCCGGGGCGGGTGGGGCCGGGCGAGCAGTACTTC
CASTPGRVGPGEQYF
>TRBV6-1|TRBJ1-4|many|NA
TGTGCCAGCAGCGCCAGGCGACAGACAACTAATGAAAAACTGTTTTTT
CASSARRQTTNEKLFF
>TRBV20-1|TRBJ1-1|NA|NA
TGCAGTGCTCCTGTTCAGGGGAACACTGAAGCTTTCTTT
CSAPVQGNTEAFF
>TRBV27|TRBJ1-5|many|NA
TGTGCCAGCAGCCCTAAAAGAGAACCGAGCAATCAGCCCCAGCATTTT
CASSPKREPSNQPQHF
>TRBV20-1|TRBJ1-1|few|NA
TGCAGTGGCAAGGGGGGGTTGAGCACTGAAGCTTTCTTT
CSGKGGLSTEAFF
>TRBV19|TRBJ1-1|many|NA
TGTGCCAGTAGTATCTCGGAGAACACTGAAGCTTTCTTT
CASSISENTEAFF
>TRBV28|TRBJ2-7|many|NA
TGTGCCAGCAGTACCAGGGACATCCCCTACGAGCAGTACTTC
CASSTRDIPYEQYF
>TRBV3-1|TRBJ1-2|few|NA
TGTGCCAGCAGCCAAGATAAAAACGTCTATGGCTACACCTTC
CASSQDKNVYGYTF
>TRBV11-2|TRBJ1-1|few|NA
TGTGCCAGCAGCGGCTGGGACGGAGGCACTGAAGCTTTCTTT
CASSGWDGGTEAFF
>TRBV5-1|TRBJ2-1|NA|TRBD2
TGCGCCAGCAGCCGGAGACTAGCGGGAGGCGCCGGAGAGCAGTTCTTC
CASSRRLAGGAGEQFF
>TRBV6-1|TRBJ2-4|NA|NA
TGTGCCAGCAGCTCCGGGCAGATTCAGTACTTC
CASSSGQIQYF
>TRBV19|TRBJ2-7|NA|NA
TGTGCCACCGACATACCCGGACTTGGGAACGAGCAGTACTTC
CATDIPGLGNEQYF
>TRBV30|TRBJ2-5|many|NA
TGTGCCTCCGCTTGGGCCCAAGAGACCCAGTACTTC
CASAWAQETQYF